Included here is one TCR beta chain sequence, with context. The data were taken from a study of blood T cell repertoires in COVID-19. Clones were sequenced by immunoSEQ multiplex PCR, and TCRdb holds only the in-frame ones, with some missing. Here the sample spans 160,000 or so clones, 75% to 90% being singletons. Germline CDR1 and CDR2: MNHEY and SVGAGI. The CDR3 is made up of 11 amino acids. V was clipped by 8 bases and J by 4 bases, with 6 bases between them. V is TRBV6-5 and J is TRBJ2-1; D is unresolved. This clonotype originated in a woman in her 40s with acute or convalescent COVID-19. Sequencing input: peripheral blood. The CDR3: CASGPYNEQFF. The CDR3 DNA is TGTGCCAGCGGCCCTTACAATGAGCAGTTCTTC.